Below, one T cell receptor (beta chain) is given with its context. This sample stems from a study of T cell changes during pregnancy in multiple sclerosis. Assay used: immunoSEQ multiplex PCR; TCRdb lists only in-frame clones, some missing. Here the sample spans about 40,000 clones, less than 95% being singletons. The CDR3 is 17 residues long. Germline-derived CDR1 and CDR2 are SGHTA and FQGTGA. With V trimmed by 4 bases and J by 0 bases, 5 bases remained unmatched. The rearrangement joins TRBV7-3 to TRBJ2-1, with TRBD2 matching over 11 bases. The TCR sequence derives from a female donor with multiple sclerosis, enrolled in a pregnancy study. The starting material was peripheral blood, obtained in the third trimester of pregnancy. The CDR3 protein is CASSSPLAGGSYNEQFF. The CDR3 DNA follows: TGTGCCAGCAGCTCCCCCCTAGCGGGAGGCTCCTACAATGAGCAGTTCTTC. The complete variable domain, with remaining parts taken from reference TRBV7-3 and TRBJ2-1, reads GAGVSQTPSNKVTEKGKYVELRCDPISGHTALYWYRQSLGQGPEFLIYFQGTGAADDSGLPNDRFFAVRPEGSVSTLKIQRTERGDSAVYLCASSSPLAGGSYNEQFFGPGTRLTVL.